Below are 4 T cell receptor beta chains sequenced from a single sample in a study of cytomegalovirus exposure and HLA in healthy donors. It was with 60 Vbeta and 13 Jbeta primers that the PCR ran. Method: immunoSEQ multiplex PCR; TCRdb's copy keeps in-frame clones and lacks some. The sample totals more than 100,000 clones. The specimen was PBMCs. The receptors originated from a man in his forties or fifties in good health and CMV-seronegative.

This chain uses TRBV14 with TRBJ2-7; weak D call: TRBD2 (5 bases). The CDR3 consists of 15 residues. Per germline, CDR1 SGHDN and CDR2 FVKESK. V lost 6 bases, J lost 1 base, and 16 bases lay in between. Here the CDR3 reads CASSERVGLSYEQYF. DNA for the CDR3: TGTGCCAGCAGTGAGAGGGTAGGACTGTCCTACGAGCAGTACTTC.

As concerns this clone: An end of the junction does not agree with germline; a read error may underlie this. The chain couples TRBV28 to TRBJ1-1; D unclear. CDR1 MDHEN and CDR2 SYDVKM come from the germline V gene. The CDR3 is 10 residues long. The CDR3 sequence: CASRNNEAFF. In DNA, the CDR3 is TGTGCCAGCAGGAACAATGAAGCTTTCTTT. The complete variable domain, with remaining parts taken from reference TRBV28 and TRBJ1-1, reads DVKVTQSSRYLVKRTGEKVFLECVQDMDHENMFWYRQDPGLGLRLIYFSYDVKMKEKGDIPEGYSVSREKKERFSLILESASTNQTSMYLCASRNNEAFFGQGTRLTVV.

This chain links TRBV4-2 with TRBJ1-1, with a weak D call TRBD1 (6 bases). The CDR3 has 17 amino acids. V was shortened by 1 base and J by 4 bases, with 19 bases between the two germline ends. Germline CDR1 LGHNA, CDR2 YNFKEQ. The CDR3 sequence is CASSQGGLQGVITEAFF. The CDR3 DNA sequence: TGTGCCAGCAGCCAAGGGGGGCTACAGGGAGTTATCACTGAAGCTTTCTTT.

CDR3 amino acids: CASTPSSSGGRTGELFF. CDR3 DNA: TGTGCCAGCACCCCATCGAGTAGCGGGGGGCGCACCGGGGAGCTGTTTTTT. The chain employs TRBV7-6 and TRBJ2-2; 10 bases fit TRBD2. This CDR3 region has 17 residues. Trimming at V came to 7 bases and at J to 4 bases, leaving 12 bases not matched to a gene. Per germline, CDR1 SGHVS and CDR2 FNYEAQ.